The 21 T cell receptor beta chains below come from one sample, sequenced in a study of Graves' ophthalmopathy and Graves' hyperthyroidism. Amplification of TCR beta CDR3 regions used RNA transcripts. Second-round multiplex PCR came after first-round RT-PCR with HTBI primers. TCRdb recomputed calls from the multiplex PCR reads with MiXCR, one row per CDR3 protein. Here the sample spans over a million distinct CDR3 sequences, around a third being singletons. The sample consisted of peripheral blood or thyroid tissue (not recorded which). The receptors stem from an adult man with Graves' hyperthyroidism.

CDR3 DNA: TGCAGTGCTAGAGTTAGGACTAGCGGGAGGCAAGAGACCCAGTACTTC. Translation: CSARVRTSGRQETQYF. The V call is TRBV20-1, the J call TRBJ2-5; 14 nucleotides line up with TRBD2. Per the germline V gene, CDR1 is DFQATT and CDR2 is SNEGSKA (reference sequence). The CDR3 consists of 16 residues. Trimming removed 1 base from V and 2 bases from J; junction bases left unmatched: 3.

The V gene is TRBV7-9, the J gene TRBJ2-3; no clear D gene. Germline CDR1 reads SEHNR; CDR2 reads FQNEAQ (reference sequence). The CDR3 runs 13 residues. The ends were cut back, 3 bases at V and 0 bases at J, with 4 bases in the middle. The CDR3 sequence: CASSLHSTDTQYF. CDR3 nucleotides: TGTGCCAGCAGCTTGCATAGCACAGATACGCAGTATTTT.

Ten or more counts support this clonotype. The rearrangement joins TRBV7-9 to TRBJ1-1, with a weak D call TRBD1 (6 bases). The germline V gene encodes CDR1 SEHNR and CDR2 FQNEAQ (reference sequence). This CDR3 region has 16 residues. Trimming took 3 bases from V and 2 from J, leaving 16 bases between them. This chain's CDR3 is CASSFLGGRGNTEAFF. The CDR3 bases are TGTGCCAGCAGCTTTTTGGGGGGGCGAGGAAACACTGAAGCTTTCTTT.

The chain joins TRBV7-3 to TRBJ2-5, with a possible D match to TRBD2 (5 bases). V was cut by 3 bases and J by 5 bases, with 16 bases left in between. The germline gives CDR1 SGHTA, CDR2 FQGTGA. The CDR3 has 15 residues. The CDR3 sequence: CASSFSPGRRETQYF. The CDR3 bases are TGTGCCAGCAGCTTCTCCCCGGGAAGGAGGGAGACCCAGTACTTC.

This clonotype turned up a few times. V gene TRBV20-1 combines with J gene TRBJ2-2; no clear D gene. The CDR3 runs to 14 residues. Germline V gene sequence: CDR1 DFQATT, CDR2 SNEGSKA (reference sequence). Trimming cost V 6 bases and J 6 bases, with 17 bases left between them. CDR3 loop: CSALREGWAGELFF. For the CDR3, the DNA is TGCAGTGCCCTACGCGAAGGGTGGGCCGGGGAGCTGTTTTTT.

The V gene is TRBV4-1, the J gene TRBJ1-5; D may be TRBD1 (5 bases). The germline V and J ends were trimmed by 3 bases and 5 bases, with 17 bases remaining between them. The germline CDR1 and CDR2 sequences are MGHRA and YSYEKL. This CDR3 is built from 16 residues. CDR3 sequence (DNA): TGCGCCAGCAGCCAGTTGTGGAGACAGCAGTATCAGCCCCAGCATTTT. Translating gives CASSQLWRQQYQPQHF.

This clonotype was found many times. The chain combines TRBV6-5 with TRBJ2-7; TRBD2 might be the D (5 bases). V lost 3 bases and J 3 bases, leaving 15 bases between the germline ends. Germline V gene sequence: CDR1 MNHEY, CDR2 SVGAGI. The CDR3 extends over 15 amino acids. DNA for the CDR3: TGTGCCAGCAGTTATGGGGAGAAGCCCCTCTACGAGCAGTACTTC. Its protein product is CASSYGEKPLYEQYF.

The V call is TRBV12-3 or TRBV12-4, the J call TRBJ2-5; 8 bases agree with TRBD1. V lost 6 bases to trimming and J lost 4 bases; unmatched junction nucleotides: 7. This CDR3 spans 14 amino acids. CDR3 coding DNA: TGTGCCAGCAGCAGACAGGGGTCGTTAGAGACCCAGTACTTC. This sequence encodes CASSRQGSLETQYF.

This clonotype was counted a few times. V gene TRBV6-2 or TRBV6-3 combines with J gene TRBJ1-6; possibly TRBD1 for D (6 bases). Germline lookup yields CDR1 MNHEY and CDR2 SVGEGT. The CDR3 sequence is 12 residues long. The V end lost 8 bases, the J end lost 8 bases, and 10 bases lay between the germline ends. The CDR3 protein is CASWTVDSPLHF. DNA for the CDR3: TGTGCCAGCTGGACAGTGGATTCACCCCTCCACTTT.

This clonotype was counted between two and nine times. The rearrangement uses TRBV15 and TRBJ1-5, with 10 bases aligning to TRBD1. The CDR3 is made up of 17 amino acids. CDR1 and CDR2 (germline): LNHNV, YYDKDF (reference sequence). After removal of 0 bases from V and 6 bases from J, the junction contained 8 bases not matched to a gene. The CDR3 loop is CATSRDLFGQGGQPQHF. The CDR3 DNA sequence: TGTGCCACCAGCAGAGATCTTTTTGGACAGGGGGGTCAGCCCCAGCATTTT.

A single count supports this clonotype. The chain combines TRBV15 with TRBJ1-2, with 11 bases that match TRBD1. This CDR3 is 14 amino acids long. Germline CDR1 reads LNHNV; CDR2 reads YYDKDF (reference sequence). J lost 7 bases, V lost 3 bases, and 4 bases had no gene match. The CDR3 loop is CATSSQDRGPGYTF. CDR3 sequence (DNA): TGTGCCACCAGCAGCCAGGACAGGGGGCCTGGCTACACCTTC. The variable domain in full, completed from reference TRBV15 and TRBJ1-2, reads DAMVIQNPRYQVTQFGKPVTLSCSQTLNHNVMYWYQQKSSQAPKLLFHYYDKDFNNEADTPDNFQSRRPNTSFCFLDIRSPGLGDTAMYLCATSSQDRGPGYTFGSGTRLTVV.

The V call is TRBV24-1, the J call TRBJ2-5, with D uncertain. Trimming left V 0 bases short and J 5 bases short, with 9 bases between. The CDR3 spans 14 residues. In germline, CDR1 is KGHDR, CDR2 SFDVKD. The CDR3 bases are TGTGCCACCAGTGATTTGCTGGTCCGCGAGACCCAGTACTTC. Its translation: CATSDLLVRETQYF.

V is TRBV29-1 and J is TRBJ1-4; no clear D. The CDR3 has 9 residues. In germline, CDR1 is SQVTM, CDR2 ANQGSEA. V was shortened by 8 bases and J by 7 bases, with 5 bases between the two germline ends. The CDR3, as DNA: TGCAGCTTAGGTGAAAAACTGTTTTTT. Translation gives CSLGEKLFF.

The genes are TRBV7-8 and TRBJ2-5; 8 nucleotides agree with TRBD1. J was trimmed by 7 bases and V by 5 bases; bases with no gene match: 9. This CDR3 comprises 14 residues. Germline V lookup: CDR1 SGHVS, CDR2 FQNEAQ. The CDR3 protein is CASSPGQAHLTQYF. DNA for the CDR3: TGTGCCAGCAGCCCGGGACAGGCCCACCTGACCCAGTACTTC.

This chain joins TRBV11-2 and TRBJ1-5; a weak D match, TRBD1 (6 bases). The germline gives CDR1 SGHAT, CDR2 FQNNGV. CDR3 length: 15 amino acids. V was cut by 7 bases and J by 6 bases, with 19 bases left in between. The DNA of the CDR3 is TGTGCCAGCACTCACCGAGGGGGGGCCCCTCAGCCCCAGCATTTT. Its protein is CASTHRGGAPQPQHF.

V and J are TRBV10-1 and TRBJ2-7; D is ambiguous. Trimming took off 10 bases at V and 2 bases at J, with 12 bases between the two ends. This CDR3 has 12 residues. Germline loops: CDR1 WNHNN, CDR2 SYGVQD (reference sequence). In DNA, the CDR3 is TGCGCCATCTGTGACCAGACCTACGAGCAGTACTTC. Protein: CAICDQTYEQYF.

Worth noting for this clonotype: The conserved phenylalanine or tryptophan normally closing the CDR3 is absent here, so this likely arose from a read error. The chain uses TRBV25-1 and TRBJ1-1; 7 bases map to TRBD1. Germline V gene data show CDR1 as MGHDK and CDR2 as SYGVNS. This CDR3 comprises 14 residues. The V gene end was trimmed by 6 bases and the J gene end by 3 bases; junction bases not matched to a gene: 7. CDR3 amino acids: CASSLKGAYTEAFL. For the CDR3, the DNA is TGTGCCAGCAGCTTGAAGGGGGCGTACACTGAAGCTTTCCTT.

This clonotype was detected a few times. V gene TRBV6-5 combines with J gene TRBJ1-2; D may be TRBD1 (5 bases). Germline V gene sequence: CDR1 MNHEY, CDR2 SVGAGI. V was trimmed by 5 bases and J by 6 bases, leaving 22 bases between them. The CDR3 runs to 16 residues. The CDR3 region has the DNA TGTGCCAGCAGTCCATCCAGCGACAGCGGACGAGATGGCTACACCTTC. As protein: CASSPSSDSGRDGYTF.

The chain links TRBV4-1 to TRBJ2-5, with a possible D match to TRBD2 (6 bases). This CDR3 is built from 16 residues. Germline CDR1 is MGHRA and CDR2 is YSYEKL. V was trimmed by 7 bases and J by 5 bases, leaving 23 bases between them. The CDR3 sequence: CASNPFGRGFQETQYF. For the CDR3, the DNA is TGCGCCAGCAACCCCTTTGGGCGGGGATTCCAGGAGACCCAGTACTTC.

This clonotype occurred a few times. The V gene is TRBV6-5, the J gene TRBJ1-4; no reliable D call. This CDR3 has 14 residues. V was cut by 5 bases and J by 2 bases, with 9 bases left in between. In germline, CDR1 is MNHEY, CDR2 SVGAGI. The DNA of the CDR3 is TGTGCCAGCAGTCGAACCTCTACTAATGAAAAACTGTTTTTT. Translation gives CASSRTSTNEKLFF.

The J gene is TRBJ1-1, the V gene TRBV12-3 or TRBV12-4; 8 nucleotides agree with TRBD1. After removal of 3 bases from V and 1 base from J, the junction contained 4 bases not matched to a gene. The CDR3 runs to 15 residues. CDR3 nucleotides: TGTGCCAGCAGTTTTTCGGACAGGGAGAACACTGAAGCTTTCTTT. Residues: CASSFSDRENTEAFF.